This TCR beta chain was sequenced in a study of T-cell reconstitution after alpha-beta-depleted transplantation in children. This clonotype was counted at least ten times. Its antigen is still unknown. Unique molecular identifiers were used to barcode this TCRbeta library. Each CDR3 protein gets one entry after TCRdb re-called the PCR reads with MiXCR. The sample has 200,000 to 250,000 distinct CDR3 sequences, more than 20% seen once; the top ten hold more than 2%. With 0 bases clipped from V and 2 bases from J, the junction kept 1 base outside the gene matches. CDR1 is MDHEN and CDR2 is SYDVKM in the germline V gene. The CDR3 is 16 amino acids. Study findings and constraints: Newly generated T cells supplied most T-cell counts and diversity one year post-transplant. Surviving recipient T cells and thymic progenitors underlay high day-60 TCRbeta diversity in some patients. It was reported that alpha-beta T cells came from several hundred expanded graft clones (about two months after transplant).

The rearrangement uses TRBV28 and TRBJ2-2; 9 bases are a match to TRBD1. The clonotype originates from a girl between 2 and 10 years old with Fanconi anemia, due to receive a stem cell transplant. The sample here was PBMCs, taken before TCRalphabeta/CD19-depleted stem cell transplant. The CDR3 bases are TGTGCCAGCAGTTTATGGACAGGGGGAAACACCGGGGAGCTGTTTTTT. Encoded protein: CASSLWTGGNTGELFF.